This TCR beta chain originates from a study of beta chain features in type 1 diabetes. Study details: Examination spanned around 110 million sorted cells from all samples.

General observations from the study: TCRB CDR3s from Type 1 diabetes patients were moderately but significantly shorter in all four CD4+ subsets. More deletions and fewer insertions at VDJ junctions were seen in type 1 diabetes patients.

The entirety of the isolated RNA underwent reverse transcription, so expressed TCRB transcripts were sequenced. Naive, central memory and regulatory T cell samples came to a mean of roughly 4 million reads. Profiling relied on immunoSEQ multiplex PCR, and the TCRdb table lists in-frame clones only, not all of them. Among hundreds of thousands of clones listed, 15% to 17% were seen once. Regarding this clone: What it binds is not known.

Germline lookup yields CDR1 MNHNS and CDR2 SASEGT. With 0 bases removed from V and 3 bases from J, the gap between germline ends came to 11 bases. This CDR3 has 15 residues. The gene calls are TRBV6-1 and TRBJ1-1; no clear D gene. Material for sequencing was naive CD4+ T cells from blood. The receptor comes from a young man in good health. This chain's CDR3 is CASSEAWARDTEAFF. The CDR3 region has the DNA TGTGCCAGCAGTGAAGCGTGGGCTCGGGACACTGAAGCTTTCTTT.